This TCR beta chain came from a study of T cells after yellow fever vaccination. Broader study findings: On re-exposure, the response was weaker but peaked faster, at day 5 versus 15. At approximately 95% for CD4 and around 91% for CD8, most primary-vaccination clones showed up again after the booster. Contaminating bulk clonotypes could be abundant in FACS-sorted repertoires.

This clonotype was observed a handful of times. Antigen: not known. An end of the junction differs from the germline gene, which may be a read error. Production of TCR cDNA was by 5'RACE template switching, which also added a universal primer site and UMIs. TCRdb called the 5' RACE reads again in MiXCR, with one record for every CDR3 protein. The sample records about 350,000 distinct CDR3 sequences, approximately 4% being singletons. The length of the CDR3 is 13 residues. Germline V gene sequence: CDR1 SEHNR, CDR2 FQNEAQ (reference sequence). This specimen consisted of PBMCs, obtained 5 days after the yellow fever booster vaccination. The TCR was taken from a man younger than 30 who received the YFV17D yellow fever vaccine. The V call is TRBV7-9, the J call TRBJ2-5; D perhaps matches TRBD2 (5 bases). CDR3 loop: CAGSLARPRTQYF. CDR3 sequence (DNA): TGTGCCGGCAGCTTAGCGCGCCCTAGGACCCAGTACTTC.